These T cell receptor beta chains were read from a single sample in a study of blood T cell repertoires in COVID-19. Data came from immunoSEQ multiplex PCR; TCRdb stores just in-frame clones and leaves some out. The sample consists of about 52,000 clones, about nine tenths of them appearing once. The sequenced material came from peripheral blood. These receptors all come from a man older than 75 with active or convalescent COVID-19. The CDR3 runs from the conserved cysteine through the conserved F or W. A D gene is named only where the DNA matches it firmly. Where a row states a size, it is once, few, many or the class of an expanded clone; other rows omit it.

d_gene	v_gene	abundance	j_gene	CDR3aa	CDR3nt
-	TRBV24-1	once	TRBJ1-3	CATSDHRDNAGNTIYF	TGTGCCACCAGTGACCACCGGGACAATGCTGGAAACACCATATATTTT
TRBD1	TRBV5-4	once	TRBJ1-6	CASSIIGQGSNSPLHF	TGTGCCAGCAGCATCATCGGACAGGGAAGTAATTCACCCCTCCACTTT
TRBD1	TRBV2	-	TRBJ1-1	CASSDQGARNTEAFF	TGTGCCAGCAGTGACCAGGGGGCGCGAAACACTGAAGCTTTCTTT
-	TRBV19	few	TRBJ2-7	CASSISGQIYEQYF	TGTGCCAGTAGTATAAGCGGCCAGATCTACGAGCAGTACTTC
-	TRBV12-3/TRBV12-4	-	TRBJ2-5	CASTKGETQYF	TGTGCCAGCACGAAGGGGGAGACCCAGTACTTC
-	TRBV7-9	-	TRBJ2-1	CASSRDSYNEQFF	TGTGCCAGCAGCCGCGACAGTTACAATGAGCAGTTCTTC
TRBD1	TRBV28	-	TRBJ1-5	CASTPGGGANVKPQHF	TGTGCCAGCACCCCTGGAGGGGGCGCAAATGTGAAGCCCCAGCATTTT
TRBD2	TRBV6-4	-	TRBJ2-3	CARPGLAKDTQYF	TGTGCCAGGCCGGGACTAGCTAAAGATACGCAGTATTTT
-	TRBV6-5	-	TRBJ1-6	CASRESSYNSPLHF	TGTGCCAGCAGGGAGAGCTCCTATAATTCACCCCTCCACTTT
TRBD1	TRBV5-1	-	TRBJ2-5	CASSSPGQGAHYQETQYF	TGCGCCAGCAGCTCCCCGGGACAGGGGGCCCATTACCAAGAGACCCAGTACTTC
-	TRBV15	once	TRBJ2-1	CATSTPSMAYNEQFF	TGTGCCACCAGCACGCCCAGTATGGCCTACAATGAGCAGTTCTTC
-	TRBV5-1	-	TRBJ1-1	CASSLAWLNTEAFF	TGCGCCAGCAGCTTGGCCTGGCTGAACACTGAAGCTTTCTTT
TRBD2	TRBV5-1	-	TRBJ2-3	CASSLGLAGAVDTQYF	TGCGCCAGCAGCCTGGGACTAGCGGGGGCCGTAGATACGCAGTATTTT
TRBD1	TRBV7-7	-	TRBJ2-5	CASSLAGQGETQYF	TGTGCCAGCAGCTTAGCCGGACAGGGGGAGACCCAGTACTTC
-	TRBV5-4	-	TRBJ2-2	CASSLRTVGGGELFF	TGTGCCAGCAGCTTGAGAACGGTCGGGGGCGGGGAGCTGTTTTTT
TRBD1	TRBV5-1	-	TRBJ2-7	CASSLVQGAHGEQYF	TGCGCCAGCAGCTTGGTTCAGGGGGCGCATGGCGAGCAGTACTTC
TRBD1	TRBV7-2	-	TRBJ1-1	CASSAGQGGTEAFF	TGTGCCAGCAGCGCCGGACAGGGTGGCACTGAAGCTTTCTTT
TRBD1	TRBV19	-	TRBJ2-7	CARIPSGTGGVEQYF	TGTGCCAGAATACCTTCCGGGACAGGGGGCGTCGAGCAGTACTTC
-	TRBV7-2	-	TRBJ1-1	CASSRRQQIEAFF	TGTGCCAGCAGCAGGCGACAGCAGATCGAAGCTTTCTTT
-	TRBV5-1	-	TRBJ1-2	CASSLASNYGYTF	TGCGCCAGCAGCTTGGCCTCTAACTATGGCTACACCTTC
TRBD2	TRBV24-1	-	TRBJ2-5	CATSTGGAEETQYF	TGTGCCACCAGTACCGGGGGGGCAGAAGAGACCCAGTACTTC
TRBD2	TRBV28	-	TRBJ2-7	CASSLVGGPLYEQYF	TGTGCCAGCAGTTTAGTGGGAGGGCCTCTGTACGAGCAGTACTTC
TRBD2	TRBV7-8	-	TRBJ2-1	CAAFGTSGGAYNEQFF	TGTGCCGCCTTTGGGACTAGCGGGGGGGCATACAATGAGCAGTTCTTC
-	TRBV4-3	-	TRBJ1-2	CASSQRVSGWNYGYTF	TGCGCCAGCAGCCAACGTGTGTCGGGATGGAACTATGGCTACACCTTC
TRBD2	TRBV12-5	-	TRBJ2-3	CASGLTPISGRAPDTQYF	TGTGCTAGTGGTTTGACTCCCATTAGCGGGAGGGCCCCAGATACGCAGTATTTT
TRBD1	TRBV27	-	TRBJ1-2	CASSLSSRRDRGSFTF	TGTGCCAGCAGTTTATCGAGTCGAAGGGACAGAGGTTCCTTCACCTTC
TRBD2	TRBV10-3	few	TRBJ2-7	CAIRDSGGAYYEQYF	TGTGCCATCAGAGATAGCGGGGGAGCCTACTACGAGCAGTACTTC
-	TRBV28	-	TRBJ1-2	CASSSVGGNYGYTF	TGTGCCAGCAGCTCGGTGGGGGGTAACTATGGCTACACCTTC
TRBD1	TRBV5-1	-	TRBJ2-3	CASSWGQGRGTDTQYF	TGCGCCAGCAGCTGGGGACAGGGGAGAGGCACAGATACGCAGTATTTT
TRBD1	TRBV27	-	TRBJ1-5	CASSRTGEGQPQHF	TGTGCCAGCAGTCGAACAGGGGAAGGTCAGCCCCAGCATTTT
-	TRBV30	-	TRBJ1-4	CAWKTKTADEKLFF	TGTGCCTGGAAGACAAAGACAGCCGATGAAAAACTGTTTTTT
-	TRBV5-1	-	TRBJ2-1	CASSFGSGAYNEQFF	TGCGCCAGCAGCTTCGGTAGCGGTGCCTACAATGAGCAGTTCTTC
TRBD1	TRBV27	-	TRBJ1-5	CASSLLGTGYNQPQHF	TGTGCCAGCAGTTTACTCGGGACAGGGTATAATCAGCCCCAGCATTTT
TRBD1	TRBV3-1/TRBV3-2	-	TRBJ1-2	CASSLRQQGNNGYTF	TGTGCCAGCAGCCTTAGACAACAGGGGAATAATGGCTACACCTTC
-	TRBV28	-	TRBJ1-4	CASSLPGGTAGKLFF	TGTGCCAGCAGTTTACCGGGGGGGACTGCGGGAAAACTGTTTTTT
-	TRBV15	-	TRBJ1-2	CATSRAPGATLQGYTF	TGTGCCACCAGCAGGGCACCGGGAGCCACGCTCCAGGGCTACACCTTC
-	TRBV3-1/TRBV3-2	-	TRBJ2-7	CASTLGSSYEQYF	TGTGCCAGCACCCTAGGATCCTCCTACGAGCAGTACTTC
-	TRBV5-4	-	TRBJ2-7	CASSSPPGGVYEQYF	TGTGCCAGCAGCTCTCCTCCGGGCGGGGTCTACGAGCAGTACTTC
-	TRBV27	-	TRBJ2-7	CASTVRSTRGGSTYEQYF	TGTGCCAGCACGGTACGGTCTACCAGGGGTGGCAGCACCTACGAGCAGTACTTC
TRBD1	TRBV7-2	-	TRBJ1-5	CASSPSTGNNQPQHF	TGTGCCAGCAGCCCCTCGACAGGGAACAATCAGCCCCAGCATTTT
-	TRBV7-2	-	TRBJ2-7	CASSLGWGPPYEQYF	TGTGCCAGCAGCTTAGGTTGGGGGCCTCCCTACGAGCAGTACTTC
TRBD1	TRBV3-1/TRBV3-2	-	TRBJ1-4	CASSQDGGTVEKLFF	TGTGCCAGCAGCCAAGATGGAGGGACAGTTGAAAAACTGTTTTTT
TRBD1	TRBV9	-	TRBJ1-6	CASSARDSNSPLHF	TGTGCCAGCAGCGCCCGGGACAGTAATTCACCCCTCCACTTT
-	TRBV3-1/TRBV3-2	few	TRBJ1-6	CASTFSRRNSPLHF	TGTGCCAGCACCTTCTCAAGGAGAAATTCACCCCTCCACTTT
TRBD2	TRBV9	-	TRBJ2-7	CASSVDISGGSSSYEQYF	TGTGCCAGCAGCGTAGATATTAGCGGGGGGTCAAGCTCCTACGAGCAGTACTTC
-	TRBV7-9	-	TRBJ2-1	CASSSQEGLHEQFF	TGTGCCAGCAGCTCGCAGGAGGGGTTGCATGAGCAGTTCTTC
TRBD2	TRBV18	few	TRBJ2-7	CASSPIRSWGGTYEQYF	TGTGCCAGCTCACCAATACGCTCATGGGGGGGAACGTACGAGCAGTACTTC
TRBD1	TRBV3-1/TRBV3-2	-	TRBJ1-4	CASSQGQGATNEKLFF	TGTGCCAGCAGCCAAGGACAGGGGGCAACTAATGAAAAACTGTTTTTT
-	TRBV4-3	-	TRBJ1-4	CASSQVSEKLFF	TGCGCCAGCAGTCAGGTATCTGAAAAACTGTTTTTT
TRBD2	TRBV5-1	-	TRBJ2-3	CASSLETSGLPSF	TGCGCCAGCAGCTTGGAGACTAGCGGGCTTCCATCTTTT
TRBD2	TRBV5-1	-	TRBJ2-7	CASSLVLAVYEQYF	TGCGCCAGCAGCTTAGTACTAGCGGTTTACGAGCAGTACTTC
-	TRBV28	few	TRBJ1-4	CASSLFGAAGEKLFF	TGTGCCAGCAGTTTATTCGGTGCGGCTGGAGAAAAACTGTTTTTT
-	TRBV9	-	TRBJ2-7	CASSARQEREQYF	TGTGCCAGCAGCGCCCGACAGGAGCGCGAGCAGTACTTC
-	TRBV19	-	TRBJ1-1	CASSIGRAGTEAFF	TGTGCCAGTAGTATAGGCAGGGCCGGGACTGAAGCTTTCTTT